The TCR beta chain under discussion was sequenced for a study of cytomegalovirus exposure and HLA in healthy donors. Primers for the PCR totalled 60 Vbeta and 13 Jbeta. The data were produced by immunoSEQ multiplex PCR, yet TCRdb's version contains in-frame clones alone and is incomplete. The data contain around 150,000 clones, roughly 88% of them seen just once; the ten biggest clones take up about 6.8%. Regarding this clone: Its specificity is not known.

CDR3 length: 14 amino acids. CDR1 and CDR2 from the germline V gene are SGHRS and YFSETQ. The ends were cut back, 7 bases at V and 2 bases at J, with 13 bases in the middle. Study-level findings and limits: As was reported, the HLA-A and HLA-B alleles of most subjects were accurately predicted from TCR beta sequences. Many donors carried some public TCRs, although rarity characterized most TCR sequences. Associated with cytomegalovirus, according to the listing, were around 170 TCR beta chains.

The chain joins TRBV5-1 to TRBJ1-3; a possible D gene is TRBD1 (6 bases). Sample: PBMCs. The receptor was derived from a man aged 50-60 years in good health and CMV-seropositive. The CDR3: CASSPGAAGNTIYF. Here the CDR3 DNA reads TGCGCCAGCTCGCCAGGGGCCGCTGGAAACACCATATATTTT.